The 11 T cell receptor beta chains below all came from one sample that was sequenced in a study of blood T cell repertoires in COVID-19. Libraries were prepared by immunoSEQ multiplex PCR; TCRdb keeps only in-frame clonotypes and omits some of them. The repertoire includes some 320,000 clones, about 92% of them detected once, and 2.6% sits in the top ten. Material for sequencing was PBMCs or T cells enriched from blood (not recorded which). These receptors were taken from a man aged 55-75 years who had recovered from COVID-19.

The rearrangement uses TRBV29-1 and TRBJ2-3; weak D call: TRBD1 (6 bases). The CDR3 has 23 amino acids. The V end lost 6 bases, the J end lost 0 bases, and 40 bases lay between the germline ends. The V gene's germline CDR1 is SQVTM and CDR2 ANQGSEA. This CDR3 reads CSVLRNQAGEFGQMNSSTDTQYF. CDR3 coding DNA: TGCAGCGTGCTCCGAAACCAAGCCGGGGAGTTCGGACAGATGAACTCTAGCACAGATACGCAGTATTTT.

The chain carries TRBV19 and TRBJ2-1, with a tentative D call TRBD2 (6 bases). CDR1 and CDR2 (germline): LNHDA, SQIVND (reference sequence). V shed 3 bases and J shed 1 base, with 7 bases lying between them. CDR3 length: 14 amino acids. CDR3 in amino acids: CASSIGGSYNEQFF. In DNA, the CDR3 is TGTGCCAGTAGTATTGGGGGGTCCTACAATGAGCAGTTCTTC.

The chain has TRBV4-2 and TRBJ2-5, with a weak D call TRBD1 (6 bases). CDR1 and CDR2 (germline): LGHNA, YNFKEQ. V lost 1 base and J 5 bases, leaving 11 bases between the germline ends. This CDR3 has 14 residues. The CDR3 DNA reads as TGTGCCAGCAGCCAAGGGGGGCCCGGGGAGACCCAGTACTTC. Translating it yields CASSQGGPGETQYF.

The chain joins TRBV5-1 to TRBJ2-7; 9 bases map to TRBD1. The CDR3 covers 13 residues. The V segment lost 4 bases and the J segment 3 bases; nucleotides outside the gene matches: 2. Germline CDR1 is SGHRS and CDR2 is YFSETQ. CDR3 nucleotide sequence: TGCGCCAGCAGCCGGGACAGGGACTACGAGCAGTACTTC. Translation gives CASSRDRDYEQYF.

The rearrangement links TRBV28 to TRBJ2-7; possibly TRBD1 for D (7 bases). This CDR3 comprises 16 residues. Per germline, CDR1 MDHEN and CDR2 SYDVKM. With 6 bases removed from V and 1 base from J, the gap between germline ends came to 19 bases. In DNA, the CDR3 is TGTGCCAGCAGCCGGAATCCAGGGGGGACTTCCTACGAGCAGTACTTC. This gives the protein CASSRNPGGTSYEQYF.

Concerning this clone: Other DNA sequences in the same sample also yield this CDR3. The chain uses TRBV24-1 and TRBJ1-2, with TRBD1 as a possible D gene (5 bases). V lost 3 bases and J 5 bases, leaving 6 bases between the germline ends. CDR3 length: 12 amino acids. Looked up from germline, CDR1 is KGHDR and CDR2 is SFDVKD. This chain's CDR3 is CATSDGGYGYTF. The CDR3 DNA follows: TGTGCCACCAGTGATGGGGGGTATGGCTACACCTTC.

The chain couples TRBV9 to TRBJ2-7, with D possibly matching TRBD2 (5 bases). Trimming removed 3 bases from V and 2 bases from J, with 12 bases in between. Germline CDR1 SGDLS, CDR2 YYNGEE. The CDR3 has 14 amino acids. The CDR3 DNA reads TGTGCCAGCAGCGCCTCGGGGAACACCTACGAGCAGTACTTC. This encodes CASSASGNTYEQYF.

The chain is built from TRBV4-1 and TRBJ1-2; 7 bases are a match to TRBD1. The V and J ends lost 0 bases and 1 base, in that order; junction bases with no gene match: 8. This CDR3 is 17 amino acids long. From germline, CDR1 is MGHRA and CDR2 YSYEKL. The CDR3 region has the DNA TGCGCCAGCAGCCAAGAGGGGACAGCACGGGGTAACTATGGCTACACCTTC. Protein: CASSQEGTARGNYGYTF.

This chain joins TRBV19 and TRBJ1-5; D perhaps matches TRBD1 (6 bases). The V gene lost 5 bases and the J gene lost 0 bases, with 14 bases spanning the gap. The CDR3 contains 16 residues. The germline CDR1 and CDR2 sequences are LNHDA and SQIVND (reference sequence). As DNA, the CDR3 is TGTGCCAGTAGTGGAGGACAGATCTCTAGCAATCAGCCCCAGCATTTT. Residues: CASSGGQISSNQPQHF. The full variable domain, completed using reference TRBV19 and TRBJ1-5, is DGGITQSPKYLFRKEGQNVTLSCEQNLNHDAMYWYRQDPGQGLRLIYYSQIVNDFQKGDIAEGYSVSREKKESFPLTVTSAQKNPTAFYLCASSGGQISSNQPQHFGDGTRLSIL.

The chain combines TRBV9 with TRBJ2-7; TRBD1 aligns across 7 bases. The CDR3 is 15 amino acids. Per germline, CDR1 SGDLS and CDR2 YYNGEE. The junction had 11 bases not matched to a gene; V was cut back by 4 bases and J by 4 bases. The CDR3 nucleotides are TGTGCCAGCAGCAACACCGCGACAGGGCTTTACGAGCAGTACTTC. Its translation is CASSNTATGLYEQYF.

In its sample, this clone was seen once. V and J are TRBV25-1 and TRBJ2-3; 7 bases are a match to TRBD2. CDR3 length equals 16 residues. V trimming: 10 bases; J trimming: 3 bases; junction bases outside the gene matches: 16. Germline CDR1 MGHDK, CDR2 SYGVNS. CDR3 amino acids: CATSNGEGFITDTQYF. Here the CDR3 DNA reads TGTGCCACCTCCAATGGGGAGGGGTTTATTACAGATACGCAGTATTTT.